The source of this TCR beta chain is a study of blood T cell repertoires in COVID-19. Study in general: COVID-19 samples collected from the United States, Italy and Spain covered acute and convalescent phases.

Original processing methods: Estimated nucleated cell counts came from reference gene primer amplification. Clones were read by immunoSEQ multiplex PCR, and TCRdb kept only the in-frame ones, dropping some. V and J calls plus clone size are reproduced from that table; the DNA served to infer D and trimming. The sample shows about 230,000 clones, 65% to 85% of them seen only once. This CDR3 is built from 14 residues. V was pared by 7 bases and J by 6 bases, with 6 bases of the junction left unmatched. Germline loops: CDR1 SNHLY, CDR2 FYNNEI. This chain links TRBV2 with TRBJ1-6, with 7 bases lining up with TRBD1. The sequenced sample consisted of peripheral blood. The TCR originated in an elderly woman with acute or convalescent COVID-19. CDR3 in amino acids: CASIDRVGNSPLHF. For the CDR3, the DNA is TGTGCCAGCATCGACAGGGTGGGTAATTCACCCCTCCACTTT.